What follows describes a single T cell receptor (beta chain). What it binds is not known. The CDR3 length is 14 residues. Germline values: CDR1 SGDLS, CDR2 YYNGEE. Trimming cost V 4 bases and J 8 bases, with 13 bases left between them. The entry originates in a study of radiation and T cells in renal cell carcinoma. Some clones are missing from TCRdb's copy, which holds only in-frame ones; the method was immunoSEQ multiplex PCR. The sample carries 18,000 or so clones, approximately 62% recorded once. Overall study results and limits: Irradiated tumors held more dominant CDR3 motifs than control tumors. Compared with controls, irradiated tumors showed greater TCR clonality. Tumor samples were small regions of approximately 0.93 g.

Treatment reported: treatment-naive control, cytoreductive nephrectomy. The tumor was a clear cell renal cell carcinoma. The genes are TRBV9 and TRBJ1-6; D unclear. The clonotype was recovered from a man in his fifties with renal cell carcinoma. The sample consisted of tumor tissue, taken from a patient whose treatment was nephrectomy without radiotherapy. DNA of the CDR3: TGTGCCAGCAGCCTCACGCCTGGGGATTCACCCCTCCACTTT. Translating it yields CASSLTPGDSPLHF.